This T cell receptor (beta chain) was documented in a study of blood T cell repertoires in COVID-19. Study-wide background: Some COVID-19 samples were acute and others convalescent; all came from the United States, Italy and Spain. T cells, B-cell-depleted T cells, or PBMCs provided the cDNA or gDNA that served as material.

While infection was still active, Seattle patients were enrolled and then followed longitudinally. Source study methods: The assay estimated nucleated cells by amplifying reference gene primers. Libraries were prepared by immunoSEQ multiplex PCR; TCRdb keeps only in-frame clonotypes and omits some of them. Clonal size and the V and J genes are those of that table, whereas D and trimming came from the DNA. The table records 400,000 or so clones, about 89% of them present only once. This clone was seen only once. J was trimmed by 1 base and V by 6 bases; bases with no gene match: 6. This CDR3 is 16 amino acids long. The germline V gene encodes CDR1 SQVTM and CDR2 ANQGSEA.

This receptor was identified in a woman between 35 and 50 years old with COVID-19, enrolled during active disease. V and J are TRBV29-1 and TRBJ2-3, with TRBD2 matching over 14 bases. Source material: peripheral blood. Here the CDR3 reads CSVGTSGSLGTDTQYF. The CDR3 DNA sequence: TGCAGCGTAGGGACTAGCGGGAGTCTGGGCACAGATACGCAGTATTTT.